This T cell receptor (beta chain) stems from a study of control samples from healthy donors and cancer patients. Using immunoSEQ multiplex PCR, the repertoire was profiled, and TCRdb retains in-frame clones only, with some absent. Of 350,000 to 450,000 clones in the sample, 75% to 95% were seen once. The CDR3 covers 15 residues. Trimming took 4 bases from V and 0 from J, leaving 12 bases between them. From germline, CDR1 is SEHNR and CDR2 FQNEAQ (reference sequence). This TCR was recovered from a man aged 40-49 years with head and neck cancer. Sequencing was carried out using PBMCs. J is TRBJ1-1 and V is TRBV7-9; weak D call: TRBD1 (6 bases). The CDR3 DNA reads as TGTGCCAGCAGCTCACAGGGACGGATGAACACTGAAGCTTTCTTT. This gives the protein CASSSQGRMNTEAFF.